The 30 T cell receptor beta chains in this list originate from one sample, sequenced in a study of T cell responses to AZD1222 COVID-19 vaccine (dated by TCRdb to about 2021). To prepare the library, the immunoSEQ multiplex PCR assay was applied. This immuneACCESS table, as held by TCRdb, lists in-frame sequences with V and J called but not all clones. Of the missing ones, under half trace to an unresolved V gene in checked studies; the others have no known cause. The sample has around 120,000 clones on record, roughly 92% of them singletons. The ten largest clones add up to 1.5% to 2% of the sample. The intended sense of this specimen's time point label: about 28 days (+/-7) after the second vaccine dose. Source: peripheral blood, taken 28 days after the second AZD1222 dose. Receptors originate from an adult who received the AZD1222 COVID-19 vaccine.

The V and J genes are TRBV27 and TRBJ1-1; the D gene is possibly TRBD1 (5 bases). The germline CDR1 and CDR2 sequences are MNHEY and SMNVEV (reference sequence). Trimming took off 5 bases at V and 0 bases at J, with 13 bases between the two ends. The CDR3 is made up of 15 amino acids. The chain's CDR3 is CASSTRGGLNTEAFF. The CDR3 region has the DNA TGTGCCAGCAGTACCCGCGGGGGGTTGAACACTGAAGCTTTCTTT.

V usage is TRBV21-1 and J usage is TRBJ2-1; the D call in the table, TRBD2, was not verified against the DNA. TRBV21-1 is given as a pseudogene. The CDR3 totals 15 residues. The CDR3 loop is CASSRLARSYNEQFF. The CDR3 DNA reads as TGTGCCAGCAGCAGACTAGCGAGATCCTACAATGAGCAGTTCTTC.

The chain combines TRBV7-9 with TRBJ2-7; D may match TRBD1 or TRBD2 (5 bases each). The V end was cut by 3 bases, the J end by 0 bases, with 15 bases between. The CDR3 has 16 residues. CDR1 and CDR2 (germline): SEHNR, FQNEAQ (reference sequence). The DNA of the CDR3 is TGTGCCAGCAGCTTTAAAGGTGTCGGGGCCTCCTACGAGCAGTACTTC. It is translated as CASSFKGVGASYEQYF.

The V call is TRBV29-1, the J call TRBJ2-3; 16 bases align to TRBD2. Per germline, CDR1 SQVTM and CDR2 ANQGSEA. V lost 6 bases to trimming and J lost 5 bases; unmatched junction nucleotides: 17. This CDR3 spans 19 amino acids. Written as DNA, the CDR3 is TGCAGCGTAGCTACCGGGACTAGCGGGAGGGCCTGGTGGGAAGATACGCAGTATTTT. Amino acid sequence: CSVATGTSGRAWWEDTQYF.

J is TRBJ2-3 and V is TRBV5-8, with unresolved D. Trimming stripped 7 bases from V and 2 bases from J, with 17 bases between. CDR1 SGHTS and CDR2 YDEGEE come from the germline V gene. The CDR3 spans 15 residues. The CDR3 coding sequence is TGTGCCAGCGGCCTTGAGAAATGGGACACAGATACGCAGTATTTT. Protein sequence: CASGLEKWDTDTQYF.

The chain combines TRBV12-3 or TRBV12-4 with TRBJ2-7; D is ambiguous. Trimming removed 5 bases at V and 0 bases at J, with 8 bases between. CDR3 size: 13 residues. CDR3 residues: CASSEPASYEQYF. In DNA, the CDR3 is TGTGCCAGCAGTGAGCCAGCCTCCTACGAGCAGTACTTC.

In DNA form, the CDR3 reads TGTGCCAGCAGCCAAGATCTGCCCAGCGGGAGGGCCGGGGACACAGATACGCAGTATTTT. Protein sequence: CASSQDLPSGRAGDTDTQYF. The chain carries TRBV4-2 and TRBJ2-3, with 10 bases identical to TRBD2. The V segment lost 0 bases and the J segment 2 bases; nucleotides outside the gene matches: 14. The germline V gene has CDR1 LGHNA and CDR2 YNFKEQ. The CDR3 length is 20 residues.

V is TRBV24-1 and J is TRBJ1-4; D is unresolved. The CDR3 is made up of 15 amino acids. Deletions cut 3 bases from V and 8 bases from J, with 15 bases between. Germline-derived CDR1 and CDR2 are KGHDR and SFDVKD. The DNA of the CDR3 is TGTGCCACCAGTGATGGGGAATTGGGTGGAGAAAAACTGTTTTTT. The encoded protein is CATSDGELGGEKLFF.

DNA for the CDR3: TGTGCCAGCAGCTCCCCCCGGAGACTAGCGGTGCCTAGCACAGATACGCAGTATTTT. Its protein product is CASSSPRRLAVPSTDTQYF. The V gene is TRBV11-2, the J gene TRBJ2-3; 9 nucleotides agree with TRBD2. Germline lookup yields CDR1 SGHAT and CDR2 FQNNGV. Trimming took 4 bases from V and 0 from J; bases not matched to a gene: 14. The CDR3 is made up of 19 amino acids.

This chain joins TRBV15 and TRBJ1-1; 12 nucleotides agree with TRBD1. Looked up from germline, CDR1 is LNHNV and CDR2 is YYDKDF (reference sequence). The CDR3 sequence is 16 residues long. V shed 2 bases, J shed 5 bases, and the junction held 6 bases outside the gene matches. The CDR3 DNA reads as TGTGCCACCAGCAGACCGGGACAGGGGGCACGGACTGAAGCTTTCTTT. Translating gives CATSRPGQGARTEAFF.

This chain joins TRBV27 and TRBJ1-2; 12 nucleotides agree with TRBD1. The V gene end was trimmed by 6 bases and the J gene end by 7 bases; junction bases not matched to a gene: 3. This CDR3 is built from 13 residues. Germline CDR1 MNHEY, CDR2 SMNVEV (reference sequence). The CDR3 region is CASRGQGAAGYTF. Written as DNA, the CDR3 is TGTGCCAGCAGGGGACAGGGGGCGGCTGGCTACACCTTC.

The rearrangement links TRBV30 to TRBJ2-7; D ambiguous. The V gene lost 0 bases and the J gene lost 2 bases, with 11 bases spanning the gap. Germline V gene sequence: CDR1 GTSNPN, CDR2 SVGIG (reference sequence). The CDR3 loop spans 14 amino acids. The CDR3 nucleotides are TGTGCCTGGAGTGTACTGGGTAGGACCTACGAGCAGTACTTC. This translates into CAWSVLGRTYEQYF.

This clone was recorded a few times. The rearrangement links TRBV29-1 to TRBJ2-7, with D possibly TRBD2 on 7 matching bases. Germline V gene data show CDR1 as SQVTM and CDR2 as ANQGSEA. The CDR3 spans 13 residues. Trimming shortened V by 6 bases and J by 0 bases, and 12 bases separated the two germline ends. The CDR3 sequence: CSVRRGGSYEQYF. The CDR3 DNA is TGCAGCGTGAGGAGGGGGGGCTCCTACGAGCAGTACTTC.

This sequence joins TRBV2 and TRBJ2-7, with TRBD1 identical over 7 bases. V dropped 2 bases and J dropped 1; count of bases not matched to a gene: 2. The CDR3 is made up of 14 amino acids. From germline, CDR1 is SNHLY and CDR2 FYNNEI. In nucleotides, the CDR3 is TGTGCCAGCAGTGAACAGGGGGTTTCCTACGAGCAGTACTTC. Protein: CASSEQGVSYEQYF.

The chain is built from TRBV28 and TRBJ1-5; no clear D gene. V lost 2 bases to trimming and J lost 4 bases, with 3 bases between them. Germline assignment: CDR1 MDHEN and CDR2 SYDVKM. The CDR3 is made up of 12 amino acids. The CDR3 sequence is CASSLTNQPQHF. The CDR3, as DNA: TGTGCCAGCAGTTTAACTAATCAGCCCCAGCATTTT. Complete variable domain (other parts from reference TRBV28 and TRBJ1-5): DVKVTQSSRYLVKRTGEKVFLECVQDMDHENMFWYRQDPGLGLRLIYFSYDVKMKEKGDIPEGYSVSREKKERFSLILESASTNQTSMYLCASSLTNQPQHFGDGTRLSIL.

The CDR3: CASSLERGGNEKLFF. The CDR3 coding sequence is TGTGCCAGCAGTTTGGAAAGAGGAGGAAATGAAAAACTGTTTTTT. The chain joins TRBV28 to TRBJ1-4, with D hard to call. V lost 3 bases, J lost 5 bases, and 13 bases lay in between. Germline-derived CDR1 and CDR2 are MDHEN and SYDVKM. The CDR3 length is 15 residues.

The chain carries TRBV5-1 and TRBJ1-2, with TRBD1 identical over 9 bases. This CDR3 contains 15 residues. Germline V gene lookup returns CDR1 SGHRS and CDR2 YFSETQ. The V gene end was trimmed by 2 bases and the J gene end by 8 bases; junction bases not matched to a gene: 10. The DNA for the CDR3 is TGCGCCAGCAGCTTCAGAGGACAGGGGCGAGAAGGCTACACCTTC. Residues: CASSFRGQGREGYTF.

J is TRBJ2-1 and V is TRBV28; 8 bases map to TRBD2. V dropped 11 bases and J dropped 9; count of bases not matched to a gene: 18. Germline V lookup: CDR1 MDHEN, CDR2 SYDVKM. This CDR3 has 15 amino acids. In DNA, the CDR3 is TGTGCCGCTCAGGGGTCGGGAGGGCACCGTCCTGAGCAGTTCTTC. It yields the protein CAAQGSGGHRPEQFF.

This chain links TRBV19 with TRBJ1-5; no clear D. This CDR3 region has 13 residues. V lost 5 bases, J lost 11 bases, and 16 bases lay in between. Germline CDR1 LNHDA, CDR2 SQIVND (reference sequence). The CDR3 region is CASSPESTWSQHF. CDR3 DNA sequence: TGTGCCAGTAGTCCGGAGTCCACTTGGTCCCAGCATTTT.

The chain carries TRBV7-9 and TRBJ1-5, with 8 nucleotides matching TRBD1. The germline gives CDR1 SEHNR, CDR2 FQNEAQ (reference sequence). The CDR3 is made up of 14 amino acids. The ends lost 2 bases at V and 6 bases at J; junction bases unmatched: 3. The CDR3 region has the DNA TGTGCCAGCAGCTTAACAGGGGGTTCTCAGCCCCAGCATTTT. Protein sequence: CASSLTGGSQPQHF.

This rearrangement joins TRBV12-5 to TRBJ1-1, with D hard to call. Germline values: CDR1 LGHNT, CDR2 FRNRAP. V was shortened by 4 bases and J by 1 base, with 4 bases between the two germline ends. The CDR3 extends over 12 amino acids. CDR3: CASGSENTEAFF. The DNA of the CDR3 is TGTGCTAGTGGTTCCGAGAACACTGAAGCTTTCTTT.

The rearrangement uses TRBV4-1 and TRBJ2-1; 8 nucleotides line up with TRBD1. The V gene's germline CDR1 is MGHRA and CDR2 YSYEKL. There are 16 residues in the CDR3. V trimming: 3 bases; J trimming: 12 bases; junction bases outside the gene matches: 16. The CDR3 reads CASSHEGQGTHPGQFF. As DNA, the CDR3 is TGCGCCAGCAGCCATGAAGGACAGGGAACCCATCCTGGGCAGTTCTTC.

The chain recombines TRBV29-1 with TRBJ2-1; D perhaps matches TRBD2 (6 bases). The CDR3 sequence is 18 residues long. V was pared by 5 bases and J by 4 bases, with 27 bases between. CDR1 and CDR2 from the germline V gene are SQVTM and ANQGSEA. The CDR3 bases are TGCAGCGTTTCGCCTCCTATAACTAGCCCCCTAGGATACAATGAGCAGTTCTTC. This sequence encodes CSVSPPITSPLGYNEQFF.

The chain is built from TRBV5-1 and TRBJ2-7; TRBD2 matches at 12 bases. V gave up 4 bases and J gave up 7 bases; unmatched junction bases: 6. Germline-derived CDR1 and CDR2 are SGHRS and YFSETQ. The CDR3 has 14 residues. Written as DNA, the CDR3 is TGCGCCAGCAGCCTAGCGGGAGGGTCTTTTGAGCAGTACTTC. It translates to CASSLAGGSFEQYF.

The count of this clone is one. The V and J genes are TRBV30 and TRBJ1-2; weak D call: TRBD1 (6 bases). Germline loops: CDR1 GTSNPN, CDR2 SVGIG (reference sequence). Trimming took 0 bases from V and 7 from J, leaving 12 bases between them. The CDR3 is 13 residues long. CDR3 region: CAWSVGPGAGYTF. The DNA for the CDR3 is TGTGCCTGGAGTGTAGGTCCGGGGGCTGGCTACACCTTC.

The CDR3 sequence: CASSPLLTEAFF. As DNA, the CDR3 is TGTGCCAGCAGCCCCCTCCTCACTGAAGCTTTCTTT. This rearrangement joins TRBV12-3 or TRBV12-4 to TRBJ1-1, with D unclear. The V end lost 6 bases, the J end lost 4 bases, and 9 bases lay between the germline ends. The length of the CDR3 is 12 residues.

DNA of the CDR3: TGTGCCTCCGGGGGCTCCTACAATGAGCAGTTCTTC. Amino acid sequence: CASGGSYNEQFF. The chain is built from TRBV3-1 (or the pseudogene TRBV3-2) and TRBJ2-1; a weak D match, TRBD2 (6 bases). The CDR3 extends over 12 amino acids. Per the germline V gene, CDR1 is LGHDT and CDR2 is YNNKEL (reference sequence). Trimming took off 11 bases at V and 0 bases at J, with 8 bases between the two ends.

This chain joins TRBV14 and TRBJ2-7, with D possibly matching TRBD1 (6 bases). CDR1 and CDR2 from the germline V gene are SGHDN and FVKESK. The CDR3 is 20 amino acids. The V gene lost 0 bases and the J gene lost 4 bases, with 28 bases spanning the gap. CDR3 residues: CASSQERSVPIQGSRYEQYF. The CDR3 DNA follows: TGTGCCAGCAGCCAAGAACGATCCGTACCTATCCAGGGGAGCCGGTACGAGCAGTACTTC.

V is TRBV29-1 and J is TRBJ1-2; unclear D gene. The V gene's germline CDR1 is SQVTM and CDR2 ANQGSEA. V lost 5 bases, J lost 4 bases, and 14 bases lay in between. The CDR3 is 13 residues long. CDR3: CSVRQLAGYGYTF. In DNA form, the CDR3 reads TGCAGCGTTCGCCAACTAGCTGGCTATGGCTACACCTTC.

V and J are TRBV6-6 and TRBJ2-1, with D perhaps matching TRBD2 (7 bases). Germline V gene sequence: CDR1 MNHNY, CDR2 SVGAGI (reference sequence). The CDR3 spans 15 residues. Trimming left V 6 bases short and J 6 bases short, with 18 bases between. In nucleotides, the CDR3 is TGTGCCAGCAGGGCCCTAGCGGAGGGGGGCAATGAGCAGTTCTTC. Its translation is CASRALAEGGNEQFF.